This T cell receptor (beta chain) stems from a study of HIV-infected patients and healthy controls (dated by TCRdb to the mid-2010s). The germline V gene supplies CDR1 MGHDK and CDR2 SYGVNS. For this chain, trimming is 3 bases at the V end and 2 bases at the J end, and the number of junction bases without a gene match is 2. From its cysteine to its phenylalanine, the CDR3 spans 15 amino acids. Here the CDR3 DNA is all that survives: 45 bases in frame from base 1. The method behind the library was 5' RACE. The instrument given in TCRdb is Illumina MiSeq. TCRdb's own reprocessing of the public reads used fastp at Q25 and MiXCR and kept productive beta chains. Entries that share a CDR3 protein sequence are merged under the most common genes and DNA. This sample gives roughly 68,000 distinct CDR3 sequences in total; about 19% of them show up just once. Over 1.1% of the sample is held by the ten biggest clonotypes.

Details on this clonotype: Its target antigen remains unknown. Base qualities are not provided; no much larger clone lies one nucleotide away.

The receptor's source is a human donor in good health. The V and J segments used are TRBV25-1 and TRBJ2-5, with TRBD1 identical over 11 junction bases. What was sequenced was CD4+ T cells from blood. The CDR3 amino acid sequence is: CASSEGTGGQETQYF. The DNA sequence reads TGTGCCAGCAGTGAGGGGACAGGGGGGCAAGAGACCCAGTACTTC.